This T cell receptor beta chain was obtained from a study of CD8 T cell repertoires and HIV-1 epitope variants. At the level of the study: Control wells had CMV/EBV/flu peptides, negative Ebola AY9, or no peptide. Enriched T cells were co-cultured with equal autologous T cell-negative cells. Notes on the study in general: No clonotypes responded to the TAALDMSHF plasma variant; about 5 recognized KF9, one HW9. Roughly nine antigen-specific TCR beta clonotypes were found; five to seven seemed cross-reactive to variants.

This clone was recorded a few times. Its antigen remains unidentified. The V segment lost 4 bases and the J segment 6 bases; nucleotides outside the gene matches: 3. The CDR3 is 15 residues long. Germline CDR1 PRHDT, CDR2 FYEKMQ (reference sequence). Method: immunoSEQ multiplex PCR; TCRdb's copy keeps in-frame clones and lacks some. The profile shows 4,500 to 6,500 clones, about 65% of them singletons. Sequencing used cultured CD8+ T cells derived from PBMCs. The chain carries TRBV13 and TRBJ2-3; 14 bases are a match to TRBD2. The origin of this receptor is a male donor with HIV. Here the CDR3 reads CASSSRTSGRDTQYF. CDR3 DNA sequence: TGTGCCAGCAGCTCCCGGACTAGCGGGAGGGATACGCAGTATTTT.